The source of this TCR beta chain is a study of blood T cell repertoires in COVID-19. Study-level background: There were acute and convalescent COVID-19 samples, and they came from the United States, Italy and Spain.

Trimming pared 5 bases from V and 4 bases from J, leaving 11 bases between. CDR3 size: 14 residues. Germline CDR1 ENHRY, CDR2 SYGVKD. Under the authors' procedure: Amplified reference gene primers provided the basis for estimating nucleated cell counts. Produced via immunoSEQ multiplex PCR; TCRdb's table is partial and in-frame only. The V and J calls and the clone size are those of that table, but D and trimming were determined from the DNA. The data show over 15,000 clones, with roughly 89% seen just once and approximately 10% held by the top ten. This clonotype was obtained from a human donor in a cohort sampled during active COVID-19. V gene TRBV10-3 combines with J gene TRBJ1-4; D unclear. Sequences were obtained from peripheral blood. DNA of the CDR3: TGTGCCATCAGTCCCGGACTGGGTAATGAAAAACTGTTTTTT. This sequence encodes CAISPGLGNEKLFF.